The 14 T cell receptor beta chains reported below all come from one sample, sequenced in a study of cytomegalovirus exposure and HLA in healthy donors. The PCR had 60 Vbeta and 13 Jbeta primers. Some clones are missing from TCRdb's copy, which holds only in-frame ones; the method was immunoSEQ multiplex PCR. The sample contains a few hundred thousand clones, around 80% of which appear only once. Sequencing was performed on PBMCs. The source of these receptors is a man younger than 40 in good health and CMV-seronegative.

The V gene is TRBV2, the J gene TRBJ1-1; 8 bases line up with TRBD1. CDR3 size: 13 residues. Per the germline V gene, CDR1 is SNHLY and CDR2 is FYNNEI. Trimming at V came to 5 bases and at J to 4 bases, leaving 3 bases not matched to a gene. The CDR3 loop reads CASSYRGSTEAFF. CDR3 in DNA: TGTGCCAGCAGTTACAGGGGGAGCACTGAAGCTTTCTTT.

Only a few counts were recorded for this clone. CDR3 sequence reads: CASSQGRGGNEKLFF. The CDR3 nucleotides read TGCGCCAGCAGCCAAGGGAGGGGGGGGAATGAAAAACTGTTTTTT. This chain joins TRBV4-1 and TRBJ1-4, with TRBD1 as a possible D gene (6 bases). The V end lost 1 base, the J end lost 5 bases, and 11 bases lay between the germline ends. The CDR3 sequence is 15 residues long. Germline V gene sequence: CDR1 MGHRA, CDR2 YSYEKL.

The rearrangement joins TRBV7-9 to TRBJ1-5, with D possibly being TRBD1 (5 bases). V was pared by 5 bases and J by 0 bases, with 8 bases between. Germline V lookup: CDR1 SEHNR, CDR2 FQNEAQ (reference sequence). This CDR3 has 14 amino acids. The DNA for the CDR3 is TGTGCCAGCAGCGCGGGGGATAGCAATCAGCCCCAGCATTTT. Residues: CASSAGDSNQPQHF.

The chain uses TRBV5-1 and TRBJ2-6; unclear D gene. Trimming cost V 3 bases and J 2 bases, with 3 bases left between them. Germline V CDR1 and CDR2: SGHRS, YFSETQ. This CDR3 contains 13 residues. The CDR3 DNA sequence: TGCGCCAGCAGCTGGCCTGGGGCCAACGTCCTGACTTTC. This gives the protein CASSWPGANVLTF.

The chain uses TRBV4-1 and TRBJ2-7; TRBD1 matches 9 bases. Germline values: CDR1 MGHRA, CDR2 YSYEKL. The CDR3 extends over 14 amino acids. The junction had 8 bases not matched to a gene; V was cut back by 4 bases and J by 7 bases. The CDR3 DNA is TGCGCCAGCAGCCCGTCTCAGGGACAGGGTGAGCAGTACTTC. Translating gives CASSPSQGQGEQYF.

This chain joins TRBV2 and TRBJ2-6; 10 positions match TRBD1. The V segment lost 7 bases and the J segment 0 bases; nucleotides outside the gene matches: 6. The germline V gene encodes CDR1 SNHLY and CDR2 FYNNEI. This CDR3 has 17 amino acids. In DNA form, the CDR3 reads TGTGCCAGCACCGCAGGGACAGGGGCCTCTGGGGCCAACGTCCTGACTTTC. Amino acids: CASTAGTGASGANVLTF.

The V call is TRBV27, the J call TRBJ1-6; a weak D match, TRBD1 (5 bases). The germline CDR1 and CDR2 sequences are MNHEY and SMNVEV (reference sequence). The CDR3 runs 16 residues. Trimming cost V 3 bases and J 0 bases, with 9 bases left between them. In DNA form, the CDR3 reads TGTGCCAGCAGTTTTTACCAGGGCTCCTATAATTCACCCCTCCACTTT. Translating gives CASSFYQGSYNSPLHF.

The chain is built from TRBV6-1 and TRBJ2-3; D call uncertain. Germline V gene sequence: CDR1 MNHNS, CDR2 SASEGT. This CDR3 is built from 15 residues. V shed 8 bases and J shed 1 base, with 16 bases lying between them. Written as DNA, the CDR3 is TGTGCCAGCTGCTCTCCTGCGGTCCGCACAGATACGCAGTATTTT. It is translated as CASCSPAVRTDTQYF.

The chain has TRBV27 and TRBJ1-2; 8 nucleotides line up with TRBD1. This CDR3 region has 14 residues. Trimming took 6 bases from V and 4 from J; bases not matched to a gene: 7. The V gene's germline CDR1 is MNHEY and CDR2 SMNVEV (reference sequence). CDR3 amino acids: CASRFTGGPYGYTF. CDR3 in DNA: TGTGCCAGCAGGTTTACAGGGGGACCCTATGGCTACACCTTC.

The chain uses TRBV5-6 and TRBJ2-7, with 10 bases matching TRBD1. Unmatched junction bases numbered 0, after V lost 0 bases and J lost 0 bases. The CDR3 runs 15 residues. The germline CDR1 and CDR2 sequences are SGHDT and YYEEEE. The CDR3 protein is CASSLGTGGSYEQYF. The CDR3 DNA reads TGTGCCAGCAGCTTGGGGACAGGGGGCTCCTACGAGCAGTACTTC.

V and J are TRBV27 and TRBJ1-1; a possible D gene is TRBD1 (5 bases). The CDR3 has 13 amino acids. Germline CDR1 is MNHEY and CDR2 is SMNVEV (reference sequence). The germline V and J ends were trimmed by 7 bases and 6 bases, with 15 bases remaining between them. CDR3 DNA: TGTGCCAGCAACCAAGGGAAAGGGGCTGAAGCTTTCTTT. This sequence encodes CASNQGKGAEAFF.

The rearrangement uses TRBV7-2 and TRBJ2-3; D is possibly TRBD1 (6 bases). Germline V lookup: CDR1 SGHTA, CDR2 FQGNSA. Between the trimmed V and J ends, which lost 3 bases and 2 bases, there was a span of 24 bases. This CDR3 spans 19 amino acids. CDR3 sequence (DNA): TGTGCCAGCAGCTTGGGTGGTGGGACATACGACTTAACCACAGATACGCAGTATTTT. The encoded protein is CASSLGGGTYDLTTDTQYF.

This clone was seen a few times. The chain couples TRBV28 to TRBJ2-7; tentatively, D is TRBD1 (5 bases). The germline V gene encodes CDR1 MDHEN and CDR2 SYDVKM. The CDR3 has 13 amino acids. Trimming shortened V by 2 bases and J by 5 bases, and 10 bases separated the two germline ends. CDR3 residues: CASSLPREHEQYF. CDR3 bases: TGTGCCAGCAGTTTACCCAGGGAACACGAGCAGTACTTC.

The rearrangement joins TRBV14 to TRBJ1-1, with D possibly matching TRBD1 (6 bases). V lost 0 bases and J 1 base, leaving 15 bases between the germline ends. The CDR3 contains 17 residues. Germline V gives CDR1 SGHDN, CDR2 FVKESK. The DNA of the CDR3 is TGTGCCAGCAGCCAAGATAGGGCAGGGGTTACGAACACTGAAGCTTTCTTT. Protein product: CASSQDRAGVTNTEAFF.